The present T cell receptor (beta chain) was sequenced within a study of glioma-infiltrating T cells after dendritic cell vaccination. The study, taken as a whole, reports: Longer survival after dendritic cell vaccination followed higher pretreatment TIL content.

CDR3 length: 14 amino acids. Germline-derived CDR1 and CDR2 are LNHDA and SQIVND (reference sequence). V was trimmed by 0 bases and J by 1 base, leaving 6 bases between them. Fresh-frozen tumor tissue and more than two years of survival data were available for all. None of the glioblastoma patients had an isocitrate dehydrogenase mutation. Primers: 60 V beta forward and 13 J beta reverse. Measured with immunoSEQ multiplex PCR; TCRdb has only the in-frame clones, and not every one. The sample has fewer than 110,000 clones; more than 80% are singletons. There are a few counts of this clone. Its antigen is undetermined.

The chain carries TRBV19 and TRBJ1-1; D not certain. The source of this sequence is a human donor with glioblastoma. Sequenced here: blood, sampled before dendritic cell vaccination. DNA for the CDR3: TGTGCCAGTAGTATAGATTCGGGGAACACTGAAGCTTTCTTT. As protein: CASSIDSGNTEAFF.